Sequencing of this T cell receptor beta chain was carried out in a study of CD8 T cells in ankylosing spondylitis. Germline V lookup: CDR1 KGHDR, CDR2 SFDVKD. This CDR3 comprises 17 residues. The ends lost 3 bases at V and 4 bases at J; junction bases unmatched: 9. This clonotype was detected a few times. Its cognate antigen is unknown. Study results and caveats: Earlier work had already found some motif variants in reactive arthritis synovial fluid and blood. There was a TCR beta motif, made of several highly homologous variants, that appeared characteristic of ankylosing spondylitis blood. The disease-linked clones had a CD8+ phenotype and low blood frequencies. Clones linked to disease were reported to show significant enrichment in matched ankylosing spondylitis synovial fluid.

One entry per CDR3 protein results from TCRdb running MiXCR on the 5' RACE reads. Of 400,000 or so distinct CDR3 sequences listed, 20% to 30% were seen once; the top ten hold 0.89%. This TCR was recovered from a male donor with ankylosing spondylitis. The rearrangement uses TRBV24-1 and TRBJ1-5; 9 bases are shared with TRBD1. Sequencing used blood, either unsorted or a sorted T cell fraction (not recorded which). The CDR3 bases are TGTGCCACCAGTGATCCCGACAGGGGGTCAGGTAATCAGCCCCAGCATTTT. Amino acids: CATSDPDRGSGNQPQHF.